The entry below describes one T cell receptor (beta chain). Which antigen it targets is not known. At one end the junction does not follow the germline gene, possibly because of a read error. The cohort consisted of 650 to 700 healthy bone marrow donors. All cohort members were sampled while nominally healthy, although unrecorded immune exposures were likely present. The donor tested CMV seronegative, placing the donor among the 350 or so seronegative members of the cohort. A peripheral blood sample was collected from each donor, and TCR beta sequencing was performed on peripheral blood mononuclear cells. The Qiagen DNeasy Blood Extraction Kit was used to extract genomic DNA from the blood cell samples. Library generation was performed with the immunoSEQ multiplex PCR assay. For the multiplex PCR, a mixture combining 60 forward primers for TCR Vbeta segments and 13 reverse primers for TCR Jbeta segments was used. Amplification of the CDR3 region of rearranged TCR beta genes was performed with a multiplex PCR assay on genomic DNA. On the Illumina HiSeq System, the amplified TCR beta libraries were sequenced as 87-base-pair reads. The paper's data handling went like this. Across the 700 or so repertoires, a later analysis counted tens of millions of unique TCR beta chains, about 10 million of which were shared by at least two donors. A nearest-neighbor algorithm error-corrected the raw reads and collapsed the reads into unique sequences, merging closely related sequences to remove PCR and sequencing errors. V, D and J gene segments were assigned by aligning CDR3 sequences to IMGT reference sequences. Each retained sequence needed at least a six-nucleotide match to both a V gene segment and a J gene segment. A rearrangement counted as productive if the CDR3 had no stop codons and remained in frame with V and J, and every other rearrangement counted as non-productive. CDR3 was defined by IMGT convention, running from the second conserved V-encoded cysteine to the conserved J-encoded phenylalanine. The earlier analysis of about 500 of the donors excluded sequences that lacked an unambiguous match to a single V gene segment. An earlier analysis of 587 of the donors called V segments functional above 56.7% productive rearrangements and segregating when the between-donor standard deviation exceeded 5%. To diagnose cytomegalovirus status from the catalog of TCR beta chain sequences, a statistical classification framework was built. A later analysis assigned V and J genes by comparing TCR nucleotide sequences with IMGT/GENE-DB human TR gene sequences. Using the TCRdist pipeline, a later analysis assigned CDR3 sequences along with most-parsimonious VDJ recombination scenarios. In a later analysis, each TCR beta chain was defined by its CDR3 amino acid sequence together with its V-gene family, and reads without a unique V-gene family were excluded. A later analysis removed 500 to 650 highly shared, low-generation-probability nucleotide sequences to deal with suspected cross-contamination and a sequencing artifact. A later analysis calculated a clonal expansion index for each public chain from normalized within-repertoire ranks of inferred template counts. In a later analysis, generation probabilities were computed with a VDJ recombination model fitted to out-of-frame rearrangements, and the resulting probabilities were checked against IGoR. In a later analysis, TCR-TCR, TCR-HLA and TCR-CMV co-occurrence was scored with hypergeometric tests, and a repertoire-size bias correction was applied to TCR pairs. A later analysis estimated false discovery rates by permuting HLA or CMV assignments 20 times. In a later analysis, co-occurring TCRs were grouped using DBSCAN, and TCRdist sequence similarity was added for clustering within HLA-allele-positive subsets. Repertoires with fewer than 30,000 or more than 120,000 public chains, plus five repertoires with anomalous nucleotide sharing, were excluded from co-occurrence clustering. TCRdb retrieved this table from immuneACCESS and kept in-frame rearrangements only. Not all clones are present; in checked studies, unresolved V genes account for under half, and no reason is known for the remainder. The D gene and trimming were derived from the DNA, and the V and J assignments and clone size from that table. Here the sample has approximately 180,000 clones; about 80% occur a single time. Jointly, the top ten make up 2% to 2.5% of the sample.

The sample belongs to a study of cytomegalovirus exposure and HLA in healthy donors (dated by TCRdb to between 2016 and 2019). Looking at the study overall: An earlier analysis of approximately 600 of the donors reported approximately 270 Gb of sequence data and roughly 100 million unique TCR beta sequences from about 180 million T cells. An early release covering about 600 HLA-typed donors comprised about 310 gigabases of sequencing data and 85 million to 100 million unique TCR sequences. The genetic ancestry cluster associated with self-reported Caucasian donors included around four fifths of the 300 to 450 genotyped donors. The study was designed to test whether signatures of past pathogen exposure could be identified by cataloging public T cell receptors. Using immunosequencing, the study profiled T cell repertoires from 500 to 800 subjects and related those repertoires to cytomegalovirus serostatus. Along with the approximately 700-subject first cohort, a separate validation cohort of roughly 110 different subjects was used. To predict cytomegalovirus infection status, the study brought together high-throughput TCR immunosequencing, statistical association of individual TCRs with disease status, and machine learning. In a later analysis, previously published TCR beta repertoires from 666 donors were re-analyzed and high-resolution HLA genotyping was added so that TCR occurrence patterns could be studied. In the later analysis, no new phenotypic data were used to find candidate immune exposures; instead, reliance was placed on TCR beta sequences and their occurrence across donors. An earlier analysis of about 600 of the donors used high-throughput TCR beta sequencing to judge whether each TCR beta V gene segment behaved as functional or pseudogenic. Donor age, sex, ethnicity and CMV serostatus were collected together with the repertoire data. In a later genetic analysis, genome-wide SNP genotypes for about three fifths of the roughly 670 donors were used, and that subset was treated as a discovery cohort. Every repertoire in the discovery cohort had been generated on one and the same sequencing platform. Class I and class II HLA loci were covered by the typing at four-digit resolution. The number of donors typed differed by locus, with about 629-630 for A, B, C, DRB1 and DQB1, more than 500 for DQA1, over 600 for DPA1, and around 450 for DPB1. About five DR-DQ haplotypes were treated as single units for association and clustering because of strong linkage in the cohort. Among about 400 genotyped donors of the cohort, an average of around 250,000 unique TCR beta nucleotide sequences was sequenced per donor, of which roughly 17% were non-productive.

Here is what the overall study found, with its caveats: The presence/absence analyses assumed that sequencing depth was roughly uniform across donors, and that assumption may not be true. In a later analysis, the rate of TCR association differed among HLA loci, with DRB1 alleles having the most associated TCRs and HLA-C alleles having the fewest. A further reported finding was that TCR beta sequences accurately predicted the HLA-A and HLA-B alleles for most subjects in the first cohort. The authors suggested that the approach could potentially be extended to other disease states and immunological phenotypes. Most TCR sequences were observed very rarely across donors, whereas some public TCRs were present in many individuals. In a later genetic analysis, fewer N-insertions in productive TCRs were reported among donors in an Asian-associated ancestry cluster than the roughly 670-donor mean. Because HLA typing was missing for some donors at each locus, association tests included only the typed subset. In an earlier analysis of approximately 590 of the donors, most TCR beta V segments appeared in productive rearrangements about 90% or about 30% of the time, broadly matching IMGT annotations. Most CMV-associated TCR beta chains appeared to be HLA-restricted in a later analysis, and the HLA associations seemed to be driven largely by CMV exposure. Correlated functional status among segregating V segments might reflect linkage disequilibrium, but an unknown experimental factor could not be ruled out. A cluster of highly shared sequence variants was judged likely to represent a technical artifact of the sequencing pipeline. The classifier was reported to diagnose cytomegalovirus status with high specificity and sensitivity in both the original and validation cohorts. Because counts were too low, seventeen rarely observed V segments, including chromosome 9 orphons, were excluded from the earlier analysis of about 500 of the donors. Because the 87-base-pair reads could not distinguish some IMGT-functional V segments, including TRBV6-2 and TRBV6-3, those segments were excluded. A later analysis found that HLA-associated TCR beta chains were more clonally expanded and had lower generation probabilities than equally common non-associated chains. In vitro tests confirmed that a few of the cytomegalovirus-associated TCR beta chains recognize cytomegalovirus antigens. According to a later analysis, parvovirus B19, influenza, CMV and Epstein-Barr virus appeared linked to several top co-occurrence clusters. Assigning TCR associations to individual alleles was difficult when HLA alleles, especially DR and DQ, strongly co-occurred. Immune exposure information for the cohort was limited to CMV serostatus. In a later genetic analysis, a missense DCLRE1C variant was associated with V-gene and J-gene trimming of TCR beta chains, and the association was replicated in an independent cohort. In the study, about 150 TCR beta chains were listed as associated with cytomegalovirus. The cohort was sequenced for TCR beta chains only, and without alpha or paired-chain data the features that could be detected were limited. In a later analysis, around 17,000 TCR beta sequences were associated with specific HLA alleles at a false discovery rate of 0.05.

In the germline V gene, CDR1 corresponds to MNHNS and CDR2 to SASEGT. Including cysteine and phenylalanine, the CDR3 has 13 amino acids. Of the read, only the CDR3 DNA is kept; its 39 bases are in frame from base 1. Sequences were obtained from PBMCs. The clonotype originates from a woman aged 25 to 39 in good health and CMV-seronegative. The chain is made from TRBV6-1 and TRBJ1-2, and 7 junction bases match TRBD1. CDR3 loop: CASTFARAGTDVF. The DNA reads as follows: TGTGCCAGCACCTTTGCAAGGGCGGGGACAGATGTCTTC.